This T cell receptor beta chain was identified in a study of Graves' ophthalmopathy and Graves' hyperthyroidism. The authors amplified TCR beta CDR3 regions from RNA transcripts. Scientists carried out first-round RT-PCR using HTBI primers and then a second-round multiplex PCR. Each CDR3 protein gets one entry after TCRdb re-called the multiplex PCR reads with MiXCR. The table records around 1.1 million distinct CDR3 sequences, 35% to 45% of them present only once. Germline V gene lookup returns CDR1 SQVTM and CDR2 ANQGSEA. Trimming at V came to 2 bases and at J to 5 bases, leaving 10 bases not matched to a gene. This CDR3 has 15 residues. Among the exclusions were patients with other autoimmune diseases, uncontrolled infections, pregnancy or lactation. Concerning this clonotype itself: The antigen is not known.

The study's findings and limits: Blood samples also showed most expanded thyroid clonotypes exceeding 0.001 frequency. A model of 13 signatures distinguished ophthalmopathy from stable hyperthyroidism at roughly 87% sensitivity and nearly 83% specificity.

J is TRBJ1-1 and V is TRBV29-1; 8 nucleotides line up with TRBD1. Sequenced input: peripheral blood or thyroid tissue (not recorded which). This clonotype originated in an adult man with Graves' hyperthyroidism. CDR3 sequence: CSVETGGRGGTEAFF. CDR3 DNA: TGCAGCGTTGAAACAGGGGGGCGCGGGGGAACTGAAGCTTTCTTT.